This is a list of T cell receptor beta chains from one sample in a study of OX40 agonist ivuxolimab in advanced cancers. The protocol was immunoSEQ multiplex PCR, while the TCRdb copy is restricted to in-frame clones and leaves out a portion. In the table there are 46,000 or so clones, about 74% of which are singletons. Material: CD4+ or CD8+ T cells sorted from blood, obtained in a trial of the OX40 agonist ivuxolimab. These receptors all come from an adult with an advanced solid tumor such as melanoma, head and neck, liver or kidney cancer. Both conserved end residues are part of each CDR3.

V	length	J	CDR3
TRBV30	15	TRBJ2-1	CAWSVYRGSYNEQFF
TRBV5-1	15	TRBJ1-2	CASSSGQGLNYGYTF
TRBV7-3	14	TRBJ2-3	CASSFDRGTDTQYF
TRBV7-9	16	TRBJ2-7	CASSFLGGRSSYEQYF
TRBV16	15	TRBJ1-5	CASSPGAAPTEAQHF
TRBV7-3	17	TRBJ2-7	CASSLQFLGQTTYEQYF
TRBV29-1	14	TRBJ2-3	CSASGGEVADTQYF
TRBV4-1	18	TRBJ2-7	CASSQGLAGLGAIYEQYF
TRBV11-2	16	TRBJ2-1	CASSLKVWGTYNEQFF
TRBV5-4	12	TRBJ2-5	CASSPHQETQYF
TRBV6-5	14	TRBJ1-1	CASSYSNMNTEAFF
TRBV7-6	17	TRBJ2-2	CASSSTSGFTITGELFF
TRBV5-1	15	TRBJ1-6	CASSLGGGNNSPLHF
TRBV5-1	16	TRBJ2-1	CASSLEAGIMGDEQFF
TRBV28	17	TRBJ2-1	CASRPHKGEPYYNEQFF
TRBV5-4	17	TRBJ2-5	CASSPRLGTSGSETQYF
TRBV19	15	TRBJ1-1	CASSRKDSGGTEAFF
TRBV7-9	13	TRBJ2-1	CASKPGWGNEQFF
TRBV11-2	19	TRBJ1-3	CASSLAQEGRRWGANTIYF
TRBV9	14	TRBJ2-3	CASSVLGRADTQYF
TRBV30	14	TRBJ1-2	CAWSRDRGFYGYTF
TRBV6-5	13	TRBJ1-2	CASSWDNNYGYTF
TRBV18	17	TRBJ2-2	CASSPPGTSGNTGELFF
TRBV4-3	13	TRBJ2-5	CASSRTLGETQYF
TRBV6-5	13	TRBJ1-1	CASSGPGGNMAFF
TRBV12-5	16	TRBJ1-5	CASGRAQGEGNQPQHF